The source of this T cell receptor (beta chain) is a study of shared clonotypes between healthy human individuals. Whole-study findings and limits: Owing to a small donor count, the genetic and exposure-history diversity represented was limited.

Naive-designated CD8 cells lacked CD45RO, were positively enriched for CCR7, and omitted terminally differentiated effector memory CD45RA+ cells. Adult Caucasians living in Nashville, Tennessee made up all of the donors. In the original processing: There were no quality scores in the junction-only immunoSEQ sequences, so filtering differed. Only in-frame clones appear in the TCRdb table, and some are missing; sequencing was by immunoSEQ multiplex PCR. D and trimming were read from the DNA, whereas the V and J calls and clone size are those reported in that table. The table has millions of clones, about 95% seen once; the top ten hold roughly 1%. For this clone: Its antigen is unknown.

Germline V gives CDR1 SNHLY, CDR2 FYNNEI. The CDR3 extends over 14 amino acids. Trimming removed 4 bases from V and 0 bases from J, with 9 bases in between. The source of this sequence is a young man in good health. The sequenced sample consisted of naive CD8+ T cells sorted from blood. The chain is built from TRBV2 and TRBJ1-2; D call uncertain. CDR3 bases: TGTGCCAGCAGTGCGGTCGAGACTAACTATGGCTACACCTTC. Protein sequence: CASSAVETNYGYTF.